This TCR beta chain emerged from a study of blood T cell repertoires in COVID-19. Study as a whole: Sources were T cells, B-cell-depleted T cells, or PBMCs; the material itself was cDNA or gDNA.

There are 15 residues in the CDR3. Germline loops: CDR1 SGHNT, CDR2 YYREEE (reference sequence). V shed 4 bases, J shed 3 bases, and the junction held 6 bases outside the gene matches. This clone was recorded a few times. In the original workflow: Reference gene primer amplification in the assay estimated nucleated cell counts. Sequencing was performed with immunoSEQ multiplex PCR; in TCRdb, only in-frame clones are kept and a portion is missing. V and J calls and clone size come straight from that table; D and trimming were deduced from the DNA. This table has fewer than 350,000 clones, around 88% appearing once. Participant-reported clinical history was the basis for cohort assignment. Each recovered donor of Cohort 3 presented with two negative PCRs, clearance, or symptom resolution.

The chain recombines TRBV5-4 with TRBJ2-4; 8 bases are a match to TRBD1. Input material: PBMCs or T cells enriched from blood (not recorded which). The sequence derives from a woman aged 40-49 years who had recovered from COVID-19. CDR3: CASSPNRGDKNIQYF. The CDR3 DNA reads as TGTGCCAGCAGCCCCAACAGGGGGGACAAAAACATTCAGTACTTC. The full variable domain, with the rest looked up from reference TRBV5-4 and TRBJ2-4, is ETGVTQSPTHLIKTRGQQVTLRCSSQSGHNTVSWYQQALGQGPQFIFQYYREEENGRGNFPPRFSGLQFPNYSSELNVNALELDDSALYLCASSPNRGDKNIQYFGAGTRLSVL.